One sample yielded the 30 T cell receptor beta chains listed below, sequenced in a study of T cell clonality in common variable immunodeficiency. Whole-study findings and limits: Fewer deletions and N-nucleotide insertions were reportedly seen in common variable immunodeficiency TCR beta sequences.

Libraries were prepared by immunoSEQ multiplex PCR; TCRdb keeps only in-frame clonotypes and omits some of them. The sample was found to contain about 23,000 clones, and every one recurs. Their specific antigens are unknown. The sequenced sample was peripheral blood mononuclear cells. All receptors come from a human donor with common variable immunodeficiency.

This clone showed up just a few times. The sequenced fragment ends 3 residues before the CDR3 boundary, so the rest is inferred from the germline J gene. The chain has TRBV19 and TRBJ2-7; D unclear. The germline V and J ends were trimmed by 0 bases and 4 bases, with 7 bases remaining between them. This CDR3 region has 13 residues. Looked up from germline, CDR1 is LNHDA and CDR2 is SQIVND (reference sequence). Partial CDR3 DNA: TGTGCCAGTAGTATAGATGAGGCTTACGAG. Translated: CASSIDEAYE. The complete CDR3 protein is CASSIDEAYEQYF.

In this sample, this clone turned up a few times. The read halts 3 residues ahead of the CDR3 end, with the missing end drawn from the germline J gene. The chain is built from TRBV2 and TRBJ1-6; D is ambiguous. V lost 5 bases and J lost 9, with 14 bases in between. The CDR3 covers 14 residues. Germline values: CDR1 SNHLY, CDR2 FYNNEI. The sequenced CDR3 bases are TGTGCCAGCAGTATCAATCGAAGGTTTTCACCC. Its translation: CASSINRRFSP. The entire CDR3 is CASSINRRFSPLHF. The variable domain in full, with the rest retrieved from reference TRBV2 and TRBJ1-6, is EPEVTQTPSHQVTQMGQEVILRCVPISNHLYFYWYRQILGQKVEFLVSFYNNEISEKSEIFDDQFSVERPDGSNFTLKIRSTKLEDSAMYFCASSINRRFSPLHFGNGTRLTVT.

This clone was detected a few times. The read gets to within 3 residues of the CDR3 end, and the germline J gene fills in the rest. The J gene is TRBJ2-1, the V gene TRBV6-4, with D unresolved. This CDR3 is built from 15 residues. Germline V gene data show CDR1 as MRHNA and CDR2 as SNTAGT. V was trimmed by 3 bases and J by 1 base, leaving 10 bases between them. CDR3 sequence reads: CASSEEANSYNEQFF. The sequenced part of the CDR3 DNA is TGTGCCAGCAGTGAGGAAGCGAATTCCTACAATGAG.

This clone was recorded a few times. Read coverage stops 3 residues before the CDR3 terminus; the germline J gene supplies the remainder. The chain carries TRBV7-9 and TRBJ2-1; 10 positions agree with TRBD2. Trimming cost V 5 bases and J 6 bases; bases outside gene matches: 7. The CDR3 covers 15 residues. Looked up from germline, CDR1 is SEHNR and CDR2 is FQNEAQ (reference sequence). The CDR3 is CASSLSGGASNEQFF. CDR3 DNA (partial): TGTGCCAGCAGCCTGAGCGGGGGGGCTTCCAATGAG.

This clone was found many times. Read sequence stops 3 residues before the CDR3 end, and the germline J gene provides the missing end. This chain uses TRBV11-2 with TRBJ2-5; D is possibly TRBD2 (6 bases). The CDR3 contains 14 residues. Trimming took off 0 bases at V and 7 bases at J, with 12 bases between the two ends. Per the germline V gene, CDR1 is SGHAT and CDR2 is FQNNGV. The DNA read from the CDR3 is TGTGCCAGCAGCTTAGATGGAGGGGATGGGACC. Residues: CASSLDGGDGT. The CDR3 in its entirety is CASSLDGGDGTQYF.

This clone was detected only a few times. Read coverage stops 3 residues before the CDR3 terminus; the germline J gene supplies the remainder. The rearrangement uses TRBV19 and TRBJ1-2, with D possibly TRBD1 on 5 matching bases. The germline CDR1 and CDR2 sequences are LNHDA and SQIVND (reference sequence). The CDR3 sequence is 16 residues long. The CDR3 reads CASSTAGTSRYNEYTF. The sequenced CDR3 bases are TGTGCCAGTAGTACCGCCGGGACTAGCAGATACAATGAG.

This clone has a count of ten or more. Read sequence stops 3 residues before the CDR3 end, and the germline J gene provides the missing end. The chain employs TRBV19 and TRBJ2-2; no clear D. Germline lookup yields CDR1 LNHDA and CDR2 SQIVND (reference sequence). V was trimmed by 3 bases and J by 5 bases, leaving 4 bases between them. The CDR3 contains 12 residues. The part of the CDR3 DNA that was read is TGTGCCAGTAGTATTTTAACCGGGGAG. It codes for CASSILTGE. The entire CDR3 is CASSILTGELFF. The complete variable domain, with remaining parts taken from reference TRBV19 and TRBJ2-2, reads DGGITQSPKYLFRKEGQNVTLSCEQNLNHDAMYWYRQDPGQGLRLIYYSQIVNDFQKGDIAEGYSVSREKKESFPLTVTSAQKNPTAFYLCASSILTGELFFGEGSRLTVL.

This clone was seen a handful of times. The read ends 3 residues before the CDR3 terminus; that terminus is restored from the germline J gene. The chain joins TRBV5-1 to TRBJ1-4; the D gene is possibly TRBD1 (6 bases). This CDR3 has 15 amino acids. Germline V gene lookup returns CDR1 SGHRS and CDR2 YFSETQ. V lost 4 bases and J lost 3, with 13 bases in between. The sequenced part of the CDR3 DNA is TGCGCCAGCAGCACGCAGGGGTTGGCTAATGAAAAA. This codes for CASSTQGLANEK. The CDR3 reads in full as CASSTQGLANEKLFF.

As regards this clone: The read terminates 3 residues before the CDR3 end, so the remaining end is supplied by the germline J gene. The V call is TRBV6-1, the J call TRBJ1-5; D is perhaps TRBD1 (6 bases). Germline V gives CDR1 MNHNS, CDR2 SASEGT. The CDR3 length is 13 residues. The CDR3: CASSEDREDPQHF. CDR3 DNA (partial): TGTGCCAGCAGTGAAGACAGGGAAGATCCC.

The part of the CDR3 DNA that was read is TGTGCCAGCAGCTTAACCTCCAACAGGGGAAAAGGGGACAATGAG. Protein: CASSLTSNRGKGDNE. The full CDR3 protein reads CASSLTSNRGKGDNEQFF. The chain carries TRBV7-3 and TRBJ2-1; 7 bases line up with TRBD1. The read ends 3 residues early relative to the CDR3; the germline J gene fills the gap. The ends lost 0 bases at V and 5 bases at J; junction bases unmatched: 13. This CDR3 spans 18 amino acids. The V gene's germline CDR1 is SGHTA and CDR2 FQGTGA.

This clone was found many times. With the read ending 3 residues before the CDR3 end, the germline J gene is used to fill in that end. The gene calls are TRBV7-2 and TRBJ2-5; TRBD2 matches at 8 bases. Trimming removed 3 bases from V and 4 bases from J; junction bases left unmatched: 4. Per germline, CDR1 SGHTA and CDR2 FQGNSA. The CDR3 contains 14 residues. CDR3 DNA (partial): TGTGCCAGCAGCTTCGGCGGGGGGAGAGAGACC. It codes for CASSFGGGRET. The full CDR3 sequence reads CASSFGGGRETQYF.

Notes on this clone: The read terminates 3 residues ahead of where the CDR3 ends, so the germline J gene completes it. V is TRBV6-1 and J is TRBJ2-5; D might be TRBD1 (5 bases). Germline CDR1 and CDR2: MNHNS and SASEGT. V was pared by 4 bases and J by 6 bases, with 12 bases between. This CDR3 spans 13 amino acids. The sequenced part of the CDR3 DNA is TGTGCCAGCAGTGGAACAGGTATAAAGACC. Its translation: CASSGTGIKT. The complete CDR3 reads CASSGTGIKTQYF.

A few counts support this clone. The CDR3 extends 3 residues past the end of the read, so its final part is completed from the germline J gene. The chain is built from TRBV5-4 and TRBJ2-7; 9 bases match TRBD1. Looked up from germline, CDR1 is SGHNT and CDR2 is YYREEE (reference sequence). Trimming took 3 bases from V and 4 from J; bases not matched to a gene: 5. The CDR3 totals 14 residues. The CDR3 is CASSSGQGRYEQYF. CDR3 DNA (partial): TGTGCCAGCAGCTCCGGACAGGGGAGGTACGAG.

In its sample, this clone was seen many times. The CDR3 extends 3 residues past the end of the read, so its final part is completed from the germline J gene. V usage is TRBV30 and J usage is TRBJ2-5; D might be TRBD1 (6 bases). With 5 bases removed from V and 2 bases from J, the gap between germline ends came to 12 bases. Germline V gives CDR1 GTSNPN, CDR2 SVGIG (reference sequence). This CDR3 has 13 residues. CDR3 bases read: TGTGCCTGGGGGGGCGGATTACAAGAGACC. Translated: CAWGGGLQET. The whole CDR3 protein reads CAWGGGLQETQYF.

This clone is medium-sized in the sample. The read stops 3 residues short of the end of the CDR3; the missing end is completed from the germline J gene. The chain combines TRBV5-4 with TRBJ2-3; no reliable D call. Germline V gene lookup returns CDR1 SGHNT and CDR2 YYREEE (reference sequence). The germline V and J ends were trimmed by 3 bases and 2 bases, with 7 bases remaining between them. This CDR3 region has 13 residues. Here the CDR3 reads CASSSQVTDTQYF. Incomplete CDR3 DNA: TGTGCCAGCAGCTCGCAGGTCACAGATACG.

This clone was seen ten or more times. The CDR3 bases that were read are TGCGCCAGCAGCTTGACAGGGGGGGGATGGCAGCCC. Its protein product is CASSLTGGGWQP. The entire CDR3 protein reads CASSLTGGGWQPQHF. The chain couples TRBV5-1 to TRBJ1-5, with 8 bases lining up with TRBD1. The read ends 3 residues shy of where the CDR3 ends; the end is completed using the germline J gene. The length of the CDR3 is 15 residues. The V gene's germline CDR1 is SGHRS and CDR2 YFSETQ. J gave up 7 bases and V 1 base, and 7 bases lay outside the gene matches.

This clone came up a few times. The CDR3 is cut off 3 residues early in the read; its end comes from the germline J gene. The rearrangement uses TRBV6-1 and TRBJ2-1; D perhaps matches TRBD2 (6 bases). V lost 2 bases, J lost 3 bases, and 8 bases lay in between. The germline CDR1 and CDR2 sequences are MNHNS and SASEGT. This CDR3 has 14 amino acids. CDR3 protein: CASSELGLYNEQFF. The CDR3 bases that were read are TGTGCCAGCAGTGAACTGGGACTCTACAATGAG.

The sample holds many counts of this clone. Read data end 3 residues before the CDR3 end; the end is taken from the germline J gene. The chain is built from TRBV2 and TRBJ1-1; D not certain. Germline CDR1 is SNHLY and CDR2 is FYNNEI. V gave up 4 bases and J gave up 4 bases, with 16 bases separating them. This CDR3 region has 15 residues. CDR3 region: CASSGGSQVVTEAFF. The sequenced CDR3 bases are TGTGCCAGCAGTGGTGGCAGCCAGGTGGTCACTGAA.

This clone was seen only a few times. The CDR3 is cut off 3 residues early in the read; its end comes from the germline J gene. The chain combines TRBV5-1 with TRBJ2-3; 11 bases are shared with TRBD2. V trimming: 0 bases; J trimming: 2 bases; junction bases outside the gene matches: 5. The CDR3 sequence is 17 residues long. Germline V gives CDR1 SGHRS, CDR2 YFSETQ. The CDR3: CASSLELAGASTDTQYF. CDR3 DNA, as far as it was read: TGCGCCAGCAGCTTGGAACTAGCGGGAGCTTCCACAGATACG.

Many counts were recorded for this clone. The missing CDR3 end, 3 residues past where the read stops, is filled in from the germline J gene. The chain has TRBV13 and TRBJ2-1, with TRBD2 as a possible D gene (7 bases). The CDR3 length is 22 residues. The germline V gene has CDR1 PRHDT and CDR2 FYEKMQ (reference sequence). V lost 0 bases and J 4 bases, leaving 31 bases between the germline ends. CDR3 DNA (partial): TGTGCCAGCAGCTTAGGGGACAGAGGGGCGGTGCGGCGGGAGAACCGGTACAATGAG. It is translated as CASSLGDRGAVRRENRYNE. The CDR3, in full, reads CASSLGDRGAVRRENRYNEQFF.

By frequency in the sample, this clone is medium-sized. The read gets to within 3 residues of the CDR3 end, and the germline J gene fills in the rest. The chain couples TRBV20-1 to TRBJ2-3, with 10 bases aligning to TRBD1. After removal of 3 bases from V and 2 bases from J, the junction contained 8 bases not matched to a gene. Germline V CDR1 and CDR2: DFQATT, SNEGSKA (reference sequence). The CDR3 covers 16 residues. CDR3 in amino acids: CSARTGTGVFTDTQYF. The part of the CDR3 DNA that was read is TGCAGTGCTAGGACCGGGACAGGGGTTTTCACAGATACG.

This clone has at least ten counts. CDR3 DNA, as far as it was read: TGCAGTGCTAGAGGTCTCGGACAGAAAGAGATGGCTAACACTGAA. Its protein product is CSARGLGQKEMANTE. The whole CDR3 protein reads CSARGLGQKEMANTEAFF. The rearrangement joins TRBV20-1 to TRBJ1-1; tentative D call: TRBD1 (6 bases). The missing CDR3 end, 3 residues past where the read stops, is filled in from the germline J gene. This CDR3 spans 18 amino acids. Trimming left V 1 base short and J 2 bases short, with 23 bases between. The germline V gene has CDR1 DFQATT and CDR2 SNEGSKA (reference sequence).

As for this clone: The CDR3 end is not reached by the read, which stops 3 residues before it; the germline J gene fills it in. The chain carries TRBV2 and TRBJ1-2; D perhaps matches TRBD1 (6 bases). The CDR3 consists of 14 residues. V was clipped by 6 bases and J by 0 bases, with 11 bases between them. Germline CDR1 is SNHLY and CDR2 is FYNNEI. The CDR3 loop reads CASRQKGANYGYTF. The DNA read from the CDR3 is TGTGCCAGCAGGCAAAAGGGGGCTAACTATGGC. Based on the CDR3 plus reference TRBV2 and TRBJ1-2, the full variable domain is EPEVTQTPSHQVTQMGQEVILRCVPISNHLYFYWYRQILGQKVEFLVSFYNNEISEKSEIFDDQFSVERPDGSNFTLKIRSTKLEDSAMYFCASRQKGANYGYTFGSGTRLTVV.

This clone was seen a handful of times. The read stops 3 residues short of the end of the CDR3; the missing end is completed from the germline J gene. This sequence joins TRBV5-4 and TRBJ2-5; D is perhaps TRBD1 (5 bases). Germline values: CDR1 SGHNT, CDR2 YYREEE (reference sequence). The V end lost 7 bases, the J end lost 5 bases, and 15 bases lay between the germline ends. This CDR3 contains 13 residues. The CDR3: CASSRAGKETQYF. The sequenced part of the CDR3 DNA is TGTGCCAGCTCCCGAGCAGGGAAGGAGACC.

About this clone: The read is 3 residues too short to cover the CDR3 end, so that end is filled in from the germline J gene. This chain uses TRBV19 with TRBJ2-1; 8 nucleotides agree with TRBD1. There are 16 residues in the CDR3. J lost 4 bases, V lost 1 base, and 6 bases had no gene match. Germline V CDR1 and CDR2: LNHDA, SQIVND (reference sequence). Partial CDR3 DNA: TGTGCCAGTAGTATAGGGACGGGACAGGCTTACAATGAG. It translates to CASSIGTGQAYNE. The whole CDR3 protein reads CASSIGTGQAYNEQFF.

This clone was detected ten times or more. From the germline J gene comes the end of the CDR3, since the read stops 3 residues before it. This chain links TRBV30 with TRBJ1-2; TRBD1 is a possible D gene (5 bases). Between the trimmed V and J ends, which lost 0 bases and 7 bases, there was a span of 12 bases. This CDR3 has 13 residues. The germline V gene has CDR1 GTSNPN and CDR2 SVGIG (reference sequence). CDR3: CAWSVRDLVGYTF. The sequenced CDR3 bases are TGTGCCTGGAGTGTACGGGACTTAGTTGGC.

At least ten counts were recorded for this clone. The part of the CDR3 DNA that was read is TGTGCCAGCGTCGGTAGCGGGGAGCCCCAAGAGACC. Its translation is CASVGSGEPQET. In full, the CDR3 reads CASVGSGEPQETQYF. The chain has TRBV7-2 and TRBJ2-5, with 8 bases identical to TRBD2. The CDR3 is cut off 3 residues early in the read; its end comes from the germline J gene. The CDR3 has 15 amino acids. V was clipped by 8 bases and J by 1 base; unmatched bases: 9. CDR1 is SGHTA and CDR2 is FQGNSA in the germline V gene. Complete variable domain (other parts from reference TRBV7-2 and TRBJ2-5): GAGVSQSPSNKVTEKGKDVELRCDPISGHTALYWYRQSLGQGLEFLIYFQGNSAPDKSGLPSDRFSAERTGGSVSTLTIQRTQQEDSAVYLCASVGSGEPQETQYFGPGTRLLVL.

Many counts were recorded for this clone. The observed sequence ends 3 residues before the CDR3 terminus, with the missing tail filled in from the germline J gene. The rearrangement links TRBV29-1 to TRBJ1-2, with a possible D match to TRBD1 (5 bases). V lost 5 bases, J lost 6 bases, and 10 bases lay in between. This CDR3 region has 11 residues. Germline CDR1 and CDR2: SQVTM and ANQGSEA. CDR3 protein: CSVPWGNGYTF. The DNA read from the CDR3 is TGCAGCGTTCCATGGGGCAATGGC.

This clone was observed many times. The read ends 3 residues early relative to the CDR3; the germline J gene fills the gap. The chain combines TRBV20-1 with TRBJ1-1; 7 bases match TRBD1. The V segment lost 3 bases and the J segment 4 bases; nucleotides outside the gene matches: 11. Germline V gene sequence: CDR1 DFQATT, CDR2 SNEGSKA (reference sequence). The CDR3 is 15 residues long. CDR3 loop: CSARTRDRWGTEAFF. The DNA read from the CDR3 is TGCAGTGCTAGGACCCGGGACAGATGGGGCACTGAA.

The CDR3 sequence is CASSLSGSSYEQYF. CDR3 bases read: TGTGCCAGCAGCTTATCAGGGAGCTCCTACGAG. The V and J genes are TRBV13 and TRBJ2-7; possibly TRBD1 or TRBD2 for D (5 bases each). The read falls 3 residues short of the CDR3 end, and the missing part is taken from the germline J gene. This CDR3 is 14 amino acids long. The V end was cut by 2 bases, the J end by 0 bases, with 8 bases between. Germline loops: CDR1 PRHDT, CDR2 FYEKMQ (reference sequence).